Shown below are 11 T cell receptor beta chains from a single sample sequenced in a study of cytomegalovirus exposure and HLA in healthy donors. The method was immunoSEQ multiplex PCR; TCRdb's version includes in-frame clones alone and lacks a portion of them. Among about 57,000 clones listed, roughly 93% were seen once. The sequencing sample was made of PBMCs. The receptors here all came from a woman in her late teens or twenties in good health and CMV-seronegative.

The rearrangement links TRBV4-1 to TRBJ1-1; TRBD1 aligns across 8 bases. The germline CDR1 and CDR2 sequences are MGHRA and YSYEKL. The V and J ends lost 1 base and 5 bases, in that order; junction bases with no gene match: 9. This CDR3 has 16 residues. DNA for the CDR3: TGCGCCAGCAGCCAAGCAGGGGGCGTGGGGAGTACTGAAGCTTTCTTT. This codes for CASSQAGGVGSTEAFF.

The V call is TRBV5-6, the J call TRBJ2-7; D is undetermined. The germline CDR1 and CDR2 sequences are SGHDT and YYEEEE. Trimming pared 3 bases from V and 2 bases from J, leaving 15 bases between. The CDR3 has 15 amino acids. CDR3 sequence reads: CASSSPSGSTYEQYF. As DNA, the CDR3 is TGTGCCAGCAGCTCTCCGTCCGGGTCGACCTACGAGCAGTACTTC.

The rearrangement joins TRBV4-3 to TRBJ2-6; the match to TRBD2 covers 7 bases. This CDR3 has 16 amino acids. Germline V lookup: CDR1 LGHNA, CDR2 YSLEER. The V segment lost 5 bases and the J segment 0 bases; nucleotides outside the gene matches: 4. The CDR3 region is CASSATGGSGANVLTF. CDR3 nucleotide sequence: TGCGCCAGCAGCGCGACGGGGGGCTCTGGGGCCAACGTCCTGACTTTC.

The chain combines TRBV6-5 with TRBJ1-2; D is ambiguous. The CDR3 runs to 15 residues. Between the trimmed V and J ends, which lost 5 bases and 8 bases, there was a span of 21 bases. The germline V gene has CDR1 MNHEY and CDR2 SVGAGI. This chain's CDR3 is CASSNPGGRFGGYTF. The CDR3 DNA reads TGTGCCAGCAGTAATCCGGGAGGGCGCTTTGGCGGCTACACCTTC.

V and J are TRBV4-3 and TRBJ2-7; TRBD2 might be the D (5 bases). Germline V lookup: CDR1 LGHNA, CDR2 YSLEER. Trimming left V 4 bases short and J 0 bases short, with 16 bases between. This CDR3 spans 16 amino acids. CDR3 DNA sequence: TGCGCCAGCAGCCTTCAAATCGCGGGTTGCTCCTACGAGCAGTACGTC. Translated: CASSLQIAGCSYEQYV.

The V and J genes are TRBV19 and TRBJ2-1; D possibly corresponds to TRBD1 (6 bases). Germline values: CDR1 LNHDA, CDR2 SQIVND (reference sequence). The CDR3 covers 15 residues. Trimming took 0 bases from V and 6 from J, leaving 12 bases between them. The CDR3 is CASSIDSGQFNEQFF. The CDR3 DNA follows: TGTGCCAGTAGTATAGACTCAGGACAGTTCAATGAGCAGTTCTTC.

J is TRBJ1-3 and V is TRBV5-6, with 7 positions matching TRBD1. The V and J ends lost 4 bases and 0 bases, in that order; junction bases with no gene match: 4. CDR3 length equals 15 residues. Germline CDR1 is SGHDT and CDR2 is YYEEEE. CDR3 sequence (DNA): TGTGCCAGCAGCAAGGACAGGCTCTCTGGAAACACCATATATTTT. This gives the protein CASSKDRLSGNTIYF.

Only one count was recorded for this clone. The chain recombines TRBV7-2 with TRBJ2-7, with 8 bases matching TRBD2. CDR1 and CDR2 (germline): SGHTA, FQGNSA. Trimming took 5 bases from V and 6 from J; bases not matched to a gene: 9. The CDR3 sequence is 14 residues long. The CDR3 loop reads CASSREAGVPEQYV. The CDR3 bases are TGTGCCAGCAGCCGGGAAGCGGGGGTTCCCGAGCAGTACGTC.

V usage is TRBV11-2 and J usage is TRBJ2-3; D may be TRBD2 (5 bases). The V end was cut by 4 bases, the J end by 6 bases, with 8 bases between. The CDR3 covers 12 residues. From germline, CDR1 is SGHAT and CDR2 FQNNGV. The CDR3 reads CASSYSGDTQYF. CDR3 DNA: TGTGCCAGCAGCTACTCGGGGGATACGCAGTATTTT.

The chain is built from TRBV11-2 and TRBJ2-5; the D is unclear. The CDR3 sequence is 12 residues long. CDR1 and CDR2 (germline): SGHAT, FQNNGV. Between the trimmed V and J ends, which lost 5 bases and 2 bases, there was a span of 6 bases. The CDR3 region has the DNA TGTGCCAGCAGCCTCCTACAAGAGACCCAGTACTTC. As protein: CASSLLQETQYF.

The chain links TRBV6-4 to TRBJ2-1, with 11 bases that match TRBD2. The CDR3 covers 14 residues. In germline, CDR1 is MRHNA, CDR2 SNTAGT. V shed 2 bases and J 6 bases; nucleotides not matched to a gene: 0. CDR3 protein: CASSDGLAGNEQFF. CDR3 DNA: TGTGCCAGCAGTGACGGACTAGCGGGCAATGAGCAGTTCTTC.